Listed here are 25 T cell receptor beta chains from one sample, sequenced in a study of CD8+ T cells in alopecia areata. In each case, RNA was isolated and then reverse transcribed into cDNA as the sequencing template. The protocol was immunoSEQ multiplex PCR, while the TCRdb copy is restricted to in-frame clones and leaves out a portion. The sample holds more than 110,000 clones, 58% seen once. The sample here was CD4+ T cells sorted from blood, taken at week 0. These receptors all stem from a human donor with alopecia areata.

This clone was observed a handful of times. The CDR3: CSVPSGKGYTF. The CDR3 coding sequence is TGCAGCGTGCCCTCGGGAAAAGGCTACACCTTC. The chain employs TRBV29-1 and TRBJ1-2; D is uncertain. CDR1 SQVTM and CDR2 ANQGSEA come from the germline V gene. Trimming pared 6 bases from V and 8 bases from J, leaving 13 bases between. This CDR3 spans 11 amino acids.

Only one count was recorded for this clone. The J gene is TRBJ2-3, the V gene TRBV30; D gene unclear. The CDR3 spans 13 residues. The V gene's germline CDR1 is GTSNPN and CDR2 SVGIG (reference sequence). V lost 3 bases and J lost 0, with 7 bases in between. CDR3 residues: CAWRTASTDTQYF. The CDR3 DNA sequence: TGTGCCTGGAGGACGGCTAGCACAGATACGCAGTATTTT.

The V call is TRBV5-1, the J call TRBJ2-7, with unresolved D. The CDR3 spans 14 residues. Germline CDR1 and CDR2: SGHRS and YFSETQ. V was shortened by 0 bases and J by 2 bases, with 9 bases between the two germline ends. CDR3 sequence: CASSLGSETYEQYF. DNA for the CDR3: TGCGCCAGCAGCTTGGGCTCAGAAACCTACGAGCAGTACTTC.

This sequence joins TRBV15 and TRBJ2-6; 10 positions match TRBD2. The CDR3 extends over 15 amino acids. J was trimmed by 0 bases and V by 7 bases; bases with no gene match: 0. Germline loops: CDR1 LNHNV, CDR2 YYDKDF (reference sequence). This CDR3 reads CATKRGGSGANVLTF. The CDR3 DNA sequence: TGTGCCACCAAGCGGGGGGGCTCTGGGGCCAACGTCCTGACTTTC. The whole variable domain, filled in from reference TRBV15 and TRBJ2-6, reads DAMVIQNPRYQVTQFGKPVTLSCSQTLNHNVMYWYQQKSSQAPKLLFHYYDKDFNNEADTPDNFQSRRPNTSFCFLDIRSPGLGDTAMYLCATKRGGSGANVLTFGAGSRLTVL.

The rearrangement links TRBV29-1 to TRBJ2-3; possible D gene TRBD2, 7 bases. Germline V gene lookup returns CDR1 SQVTM and CDR2 ANQGSEA. The V and J ends lost 6 bases and 6 bases respectively, with 16 bases between them. The CDR3 loop spans 13 amino acids. CDR3 protein: CSVLGGGGDTQYF. The CDR3 region has the DNA TGCAGCGTCCTTGGCGGGGGCGGGGATACGCAGTATTTT.

The rearrangement links TRBV6-5 to TRBJ2-7; TRBD1 or TRBD2 may be the D gene (5 bases each). V lost 0 bases and J lost 4, with 16 bases in between. Germline-derived CDR1 and CDR2 are MNHEY and SVGAGI. This CDR3 region has 16 residues. CDR3 in DNA: TGTGCCAGCAGTTACTCCCAGGGACGACTTGGGTACGAGCAGTACTTC. Protein sequence: CASSYSQGRLGYEQYF.

This chain links TRBV4-1 with TRBJ2-3; 9 positions match TRBD1. The CDR3 has 15 amino acids. Germline CDR1 and CDR2: MGHRA and YSYEKL. Trimming took 4 bases from V and 3 from J; bases not matched to a gene: 5. As DNA, the CDR3 is TGCGCCAGCAGCCCCAGGACAGGGGTAACAGATACGCAGTATTTT. This gives the protein CASSPRTGVTDTQYF.

The chain is built from TRBV25-1 and TRBJ2-5; 8 nucleotides line up with TRBD1. With 3 bases clipped from V and 5 bases from J, the junction kept 8 bases outside the gene matches. The CDR3 spans 15 residues. The germline V gene has CDR1 MGHDK and CDR2 SYGVNS. CDR3 protein: CASSELDRDDETQYF. The DNA of the CDR3 is TGTGCCAGCAGTGAGTTGGACAGGGATGATGAGACCCAGTACTTC.

V gene TRBV30 combines with J gene TRBJ1-6, with D unresolved. Germline CDR1 is GTSNPN and CDR2 is SVGIG (reference sequence). V lost 4 bases and J lost 7, with 11 bases in between. This CDR3 has 13 residues. CDR3 nucleotides: TGTGCCTGGACCGCGGGGAGGAATTCACCCCTCCACTTT. Translating it yields CAWTAGRNSPLHF.

This clone was counted only a few times. The chain carries TRBV10-3 and TRBJ2-1; 9 bases match TRBD2. Germline V gives CDR1 ENHRY, CDR2 SYGVKD. The V gene end was trimmed by 6 bases and the J gene end by 9 bases; junction bases not matched to a gene: 9. The CDR3 loop spans 14 amino acids. In DNA form, the CDR3 reads TGTGCCATCAGGCCTAGCGGGGACGTAGGTGAGCAGTTCTTC. Amino acid sequence: CAIRPSGDVGEQFF.

This clone turned up a few times. The rearrangement uses TRBV29-1 and TRBJ2-3, with D uncertain. The CDR3 loop spans 13 amino acids. Trimming cost V 4 bases and J 2 bases, with 10 bases left between them. The germline V gene has CDR1 SQVTM and CDR2 ANQGSEA. CDR3 bases: TGCAGCGTTGTCGTCAGGTTCACAGATACGCAGTATTTT. It codes for CSVVVRFTDTQYF.

The chain uses TRBV5-4 and TRBJ2-3; maybe TRBD2 (7 bases). Germline CDR1 is SGHNT and CDR2 is YYREEE (reference sequence). The CDR3 is 15 residues long. With 4 bases removed from V and 4 bases from J, the gap between germline ends came to 16 bases. The CDR3 DNA is TGTGCCAGCAGCCCAGAATGGGGGGGCTCAGATACGCAGTATTTT. Residues: CASSPEWGGSDTQYF. The full variable domain, completed using reference TRBV5-4 and TRBJ2-3, is ETGVTQSPTHLIKTRGQQVTLRCSSQSGHNTVSWYQQALGQGPQFIFQYYREEENGRGNFPPRFSGLQFPNYSSELNVNALELDDSALYLCASSPEWGGSDTQYFGPGTRLTVL.

This chain connects TRBV4-3 to TRBJ2-1; perhaps TRBD2 as D (5 bases). The V gene lost 4 bases and the J gene lost 13 bases, with 17 bases spanning the gap. This CDR3 has 13 amino acids. CDR1 LGHNA and CDR2 YSLEER come from the germline V gene. The CDR3 here is CASSPSSSLPQFF. The DNA for the CDR3 is TGCGCCAGCAGCCCGTCTTCTAGCCTCCCACAGTTCTTC.

This clone was seen more than once but under ten times. This chain connects TRBV11-2 to TRBJ1-1, with D uncertain. Trimming took 5 bases from V and 5 from J, leaving 18 bases between them. The CDR3 runs 15 residues. Germline V gives CDR1 SGHAT, CDR2 FQNNGV. The CDR3 region is CASSPPGVQWTEAFF. The CDR3 region has the DNA TGTGCCAGCAGCCCCCCAGGCGTCCAGTGGACTGAAGCTTTCTTT.

The chain is built from TRBV18 and TRBJ1-4, with D perhaps TRBD1 (6 bases). CDR1 and CDR2 (germline): KGHSH, LQKENI. The CDR3 is 15 residues long. V lost 0 bases and J 10 bases, leaving 15 bases between the germline ends. CDR3 protein: CASSPPRATGGKLFF. CDR3 coding DNA: TGTGCCAGCTCACCACCGAGGGCGACAGGAGGAAAACTGTTTTTT. Drawing the rest from reference TRBV18 and TRBJ1-4, the complete variable domain is NAGVMQNPRHLVRRRGQEARLRCSPMKGHSHVYWYRQLPEEGLKFMVYLQKENIIDESGMPKERFSAEFPKEGPSILRIQQVVRGDSAAYFCASSPPRATGGKLFFGSGTQLSVL.

V usage is TRBV18 and J usage is TRBJ2-7; D remains ambiguous. Looked up from germline, CDR1 is KGHSH and CDR2 is LQKENI. Trimming left V 1 base short and J 5 bases short, with 12 bases between. This CDR3 region has 14 residues. The CDR3 sequence: CASSPLSGSDEQYF. CDR3 DNA: TGTGCCAGCTCACCACTCTCTGGGTCGGACGAGCAGTACTTC.

This clone appeared a few times. The rearrangement joins TRBV2 to TRBJ1-1, with unresolved D. Between the trimmed V and J ends, which lost 2 bases and 0 bases, there was a span of 7 bases. The CDR3 is made up of 14 amino acids. The V gene's germline CDR1 is SNHLY and CDR2 FYNNEI. The DNA of the CDR3 is TGTGCCAGCAGTGAAATGGGGATGAACACTGAAGCTTTCTTT. It encodes CASSEMGMNTEAFF.

This chain connects TRBV15 to TRBJ2-5; TRBD1 might be the D (6 bases). Germline CDR1 is LNHNV and CDR2 is YYDKDF (reference sequence). The V and J ends lost 0 bases and 2 bases respectively, with 16 bases between them. This CDR3 is 17 amino acids long. The CDR3, as DNA: TGTGCCACCAGCAGAGATCGGTCAGGGGCCTATCAAGAGACCCAGTACTTC. Translation: CATSRDRSGAYQETQYF.

V and J are TRBV30 and TRBJ2-5, with 12 nucleotides matching TRBD2. J gave up 2 bases and V 6 bases, and 4 bases lay outside the gene matches. Germline-derived CDR1 and CDR2 are GTSNPN and SVGIG (reference sequence). The CDR3 is 14 residues long. The CDR3 here is CACSLAGGQETQYF. The CDR3 coding sequence is TGTGCCTGTTCCCTAGCGGGGGGGCAAGAGACCCAGTACTTC.

The V and J genes are TRBV4-2 and TRBJ2-5; 7 bases match TRBD2. The CDR3 consists of 15 residues. After removal of 3 bases from V and 4 bases from J, the junction contained 8 bases not matched to a gene. Looked up from germline, CDR1 is LGHNA and CDR2 is YNFKEQ. The CDR3 bases are TGTGCCAGCAGCCATTCTGCCGGGACTACAGAGACCCAGTACTTC. Residues: CASSHSAGTTETQYF.

The chain carries TRBV7-9 and TRBJ1-5, with 9 positions matching TRBD1. CDR1 is SEHNR and CDR2 is FQNEAQ in the germline V gene (reference sequence). The CDR3 has 14 amino acids. V was pared by 4 bases and J by 4 bases, with 2 bases of the junction left unmatched. For the CDR3, the DNA is TGTGCCAGCAGCTCAGGACAGGGGAATCAGCCCCAGCATTTT. Translating it yields CASSSGQGNQPQHF.

This clone has a handful of counts. The genes are TRBV5-5 and TRBJ2-7; D unresolved. In germline, CDR1 is SGHKS, CDR2 YYEKEE (reference sequence). V shed 2 bases and J shed 7 bases, with 10 bases lying between them. The CDR3 length is 12 residues. The CDR3 sequence is CASSLPTLEQYF. In DNA, the CDR3 is TGTGCCAGCAGCTTACCCACTCTGGAGCAGTACTTC.

This chain links TRBV5-1 with TRBJ2-3; unclear D gene. Germline values: CDR1 SGHRS, CDR2 YFSETQ. The CDR3 extends over 14 amino acids. V lost 5 bases, J lost 2 bases, and 12 bases lay in between. The CDR3 DNA reads TGCGCCAGCAGAGCACAGCTTACCACAGATACGCAGTATTTT. Translating gives CASRAQLTTDTQYF.

The rearrangement joins TRBV18 to TRBJ1-1; 7 bases agree with TRBD1. Germline V gene lookup returns CDR1 KGHSH and CDR2 LQKENI. The V segment lost 4 bases and the J segment 8 bases; nucleotides outside the gene matches: 10. The CDR3 spans 14 residues. The CDR3 sequence: CASSLPTRGSEAFF. The CDR3 DNA reads TGTGCCAGCTCACTTCCTACCAGGGGGTCGGAAGCTTTCTTT. Drawing the rest from reference TRBV18 and TRBJ1-1, the complete variable domain is NAGVMQNPRHLVRRRGQEARLRCSPMKGHSHVYWYRQLPEEGLKFMVYLQKENIIDESGMPKERFSAEFPKEGPSILRIQQVVRGDSAAYFCASSLPTRGSEAFFGQGTRLTVV.

This clone was seen more than once but under ten times. The CDR3 DNA is TGTGCCAGCACCCATTCAACAGATACGCAGTATTTT. Protein: CASTHSTDTQYF. The chain employs TRBV7-2 and TRBJ2-3; D not resolved. Germline V gives CDR1 SGHTA, CDR2 FQGNSA. Trimming removed 7 bases at V and 3 bases at J, with 8 bases between. There are 12 residues in the CDR3. The whole variable domain, filled in from reference TRBV7-2 and TRBJ2-3, reads GAGVSQSPSNKVTEKGKDVELRCDPISGHTALYWYRQSLGQGLEFLIYFQGNSAPDKSGLPSDRFSAERTGGSVSTLTIQRTQQEDSAVYLCASTHSTDTQYFGPGTRLTVL.